This T cell receptor beta chain was captured in a study of shared clonotypes between healthy human individuals. How the authors handled the data: With immunoSEQ giving junction-only sequences and no quality scores, filtering differed. The method was immunoSEQ multiplex PCR; TCRdb's version includes in-frame clones alone and lacks a portion of them. The D gene and trimming were derived from the DNA, and the V and J assignments and clone size from that table. The data hold 1.6 million or so clones, with just under 99% observed a single time. Whole-study findings and limits: Some clonotypes were shared by all four sorted-subset donors, while others were not shared. The non-shared ones had lower generation probabilities than the shared ones.

On this clone itself: Its antigen is still unknown. Sequence at one end of the junction differs from germline and may be a read error.

Germline assignment: CDR1 SGHTA and CDR2 FQGNSA. CDR3 size: 10 residues. Nashville, Tennessee was home to all donors, who were Caucasian adults. This clonotype was obtained from a man aged 25-45 years in good health. The sequencing input was naive CD4+ T cells sorted from blood. Documented subset: CD45RA+ positively selected. This rearrangement joins TRBV7-2 to TRBJ2-7, with D possibly being TRBD1 or TRBD2 (5 bases each). CDR3: CASGEGRLHF. The CDR3 DNA follows: TGTGCCAGCGGCGAGGGGCGGCTGCACTTC.